This T cell receptor beta chain was sequenced during a study of T cells after yellow fever vaccination. The study, taken as a whole, reports: A secondary response was less intense yet reached its peak sooner, at day 5 versus 15.

This clonotype was counted only a few times. Its specificity is unknown. Each CDR3 protein gets one entry after TCRdb re-called the 5' RACE reads with MiXCR. The profile shows under 600,000 distinct CDR3 sequences, roughly 22% of them singletons. Germline CDR1 SGHRS, CDR2 YFSETQ. CDR3 length: 15 amino acids. V lost 2 bases and J 1 base, leaving 12 bases between the germline ends. The TCR originated in a man aged 18 to 29 who received the YFV17D yellow fever vaccine. The source material was PBMCs, sampled around 3 weeks after the first yellow fever vaccination. The chain joins TRBV5-1 to TRBJ1-1; D is uncertain. The CDR3: CASSFTTGTNTEAFF. The CDR3 DNA sequence: TGCGCCAGCAGCTTTACCACCGGAACGAACACTGAAGCTTTCTTT. Combining the CDR3 with reference TRBV5-1 and TRBJ1-1 gives the whole variable domain KAGVTQTPRYLIKTRGQQVTLSCSPISGHRSVSWYQQTPGQGLQFLFEYFSETQRNKGNFPGRFSGRQFSNSRSEMNVSTLELGDSALYLCASSFTTGTNTEAFFGQGTRLTVV.